This entry lists 18 T cell receptor beta chains sequenced from one sample in a study of beta chain features in type 1 diabetes. The investigators reverse transcribed all of the isolated RNA, so they sequenced expressed TCRB transcripts. Data came from immunoSEQ multiplex PCR; TCRdb stores just in-frame clones and leaves some out. The sample consists of around 250,000 clones, about 25% of them appearing once. The sequenced material came from central memory CD4+ T cells from blood. These receptor sequences come from a man aged 25-40 years in good health.

Comment on this clone: One junction end disagrees with the germline gene, perhaps due to a read error. J is TRBJ2-1 and V is TRBV6-5; 10 nucleotides align to TRBD1. CDR1 MNHEY and CDR2 SVGAGI come from the germline V gene. CDR3 size: 14 residues. The CDR3 is CASSHSGTGVEQFF. The CDR3 region has the DNA TGTGCCAGCAGTCACTCCGGGACAGGGGTTGAGCAGTTCTTC.

The table lists this clone with a few counts. In DNA, the CDR3 is TGTGCCTGGAGAGGAACAGGGGGAGAAAAACTGTTTTTT. It translates to CAWRGTGGEKLFF. This chain links TRBV30 with TRBJ1-4, with 8 bases aligning to TRBD1. The V gene's germline CDR1 is GTSNPN and CDR2 SVGIG (reference sequence). This CDR3 has 13 amino acids. The V and J ends lost 3 bases and 8 bases, in that order; junction bases with no gene match: 5.

A few counts support this clone. Written as DNA, the CDR3 is TGCAGCGTTGAAGCAACCCGGGGATCACCCCTCCACTTT. As protein: CSVEATRGSPLHF. V and J are TRBV29-1 and TRBJ1-6; D is unresolved. This CDR3 has 13 residues. With 1 base removed from V and 10 bases from J, the gap between germline ends came to 11 bases. Germline lookup yields CDR1 SQVTM and CDR2 ANQGSEA.

This clone was detected a few times. The rearrangement uses TRBV7-9 and TRBJ2-7; D may be TRBD1 or TRBD2 (5 bases each). Germline V gene sequence: CDR1 SEHNR, CDR2 FQNEAQ (reference sequence). Trimming stripped 5 bases from V and 7 bases from J, with 15 bases between. This CDR3 region has 13 residues. The CDR3 loop is CASSPRDREEQYF. The CDR3 coding sequence is TGTGCCAGCAGCCCTCGGGACCGAGAGGAGCAGTACTTC.

The gene calls are TRBV5-6 and TRBJ2-6, with D perhaps matching TRBD2 (5 bases). The CDR3 consists of 17 residues. The ends were cut back, 4 bases at V and 0 bases at J, with 14 bases in the middle. Germline loops: CDR1 SGHDT, CDR2 YYEEEE. DNA of the CDR3: TGTGCCAGCAGCCTCATCAGTACTAGCTCTGGGGCCAACGTCCTGACTTTC. Protein product: CASSLISTSSGANVLTF. The full variable domain, with the rest looked up from reference TRBV5-6 and TRBJ2-6, is DAGVTQSPTHLIKTRGQQVTLRCSPKSGHDTVSWYQQALGQGPQFIFQYYEEEERQRGNFPDRFSGHQFPNYSSELNVNALLLGDSALYLCASSLISTSSGANVLTFGAGSRLTVL.

The gene calls are TRBV19 and TRBJ1-5, with D possibly TRBD1 on 6 matching bases. Germline loops: CDR1 LNHDA, CDR2 SQIVND (reference sequence). CDR3 length: 14 amino acids. V lost 2 bases, J lost 4 bases, and 9 bases lay in between. The DNA of the CDR3 is TGTGCCAGTAGTATAAGGACAGATAATCAGCCCCAGCATTTT. Encoded protein: CASSIRTDNQPQHF.

Comments on this clone: The same CDR3 can be traced to other DNA sequences in this sample. V is TRBV2 and J is TRBJ2-5; D uncertain. CDR1 is SNHLY, CDR2 FYNNEI, per germline. This CDR3 has 11 residues. Deletions cut 4 bases from V and 4 bases from J, with 4 bases between. CDR3 sequence: CASSARETQYF. CDR3 in DNA: TGTGCCAGCAGTGCCCGAGAGACCCAGTACTTC.

This clone is a singleton in its sample. The chain uses TRBV7-2 and TRBJ2-1, with 12 bases matching TRBD2. Germline CDR1 SGHTA, CDR2 FQGNSA. CDR3 length: 16 residues. V dropped 5 bases and J dropped 2; count of bases not matched to a gene: 4. The CDR3 DNA is TGTGCCAGCAGCCCGCCTAGCGGGAGGGCCTACAATGAGCAGTTCTTC. Translating gives CASSPPSGRAYNEQFF.

This clone occurred a few times. The chain links TRBV16 to TRBJ2-1; 9 nucleotides align to TRBD1. The germline gives CDR1 KGHSY, CDR2 FQNENV. The CDR3 spans 18 residues. V gave up 1 base and J gave up 0 bases; unmatched junction bases: 7. The CDR3 sequence: CASSQLSTGGSSYNEQFF. The CDR3 coding sequence is TGTGCCAGCAGCCAATTATCCACAGGGGGCAGCTCCTACAATGAGCAGTTCTTC.

This clone occurred a few times. The chain couples TRBV10-1 to TRBJ1-1, with 7 bases matching TRBD1. The ends lost 0 bases at V and 6 bases at J; junction bases unmatched: 1. The germline V gene encodes CDR1 WNHNN and CDR2 SYGVQD (reference sequence). This CDR3 spans 13 amino acids. The CDR3 bases are TGCGCCAGCAGTGAGTCGGGACAGCCTGAAGCTTTCTTT. Translating it yields CASSESGQPEAFF.

To note about this clone: Other DNA sequences in the sample encode the same CDR3. This chain uses TRBV7-2 with TRBJ1-1; maybe TRBD1 (6 bases). From germline, CDR1 is SGHTA and CDR2 FQGNSA. With 1 base removed from V and 1 base from J, the gap between germline ends came to 7 bases. The CDR3 loop spans 14 amino acids. In DNA, the CDR3 is TGTGCCAGCAGCTTAGTACAGGGGAACACTGAAGCTTTCTTT. This sequence encodes CASSLVQGNTEAFF.

This clone was seen a few times. J is TRBJ2-1 and V is TRBV7-2; TRBD2 agrees at 7 bases. V shed 8 bases, J shed 5 bases, and the junction held 9 bases outside the gene matches. The CDR3 is 14 amino acids. Germline V gives CDR1 SGHTA, CDR2 FQGNSA. This chain's CDR3 is CASAQSGIHNEQFF. DNA of the CDR3: TGTGCCAGCGCCCAGAGCGGGATCCACAATGAGCAGTTCTTC.

The chain uses TRBV11-2 and TRBJ2-3; 8 positions agree with TRBD2. Per germline, CDR1 SGHAT and CDR2 FQNNGV. The J segment lost 7 bases and the V segment lost 1 base, leaving 4 bases of the junction unmatched. CDR3 length: 14 residues. The CDR3 here is CASSLAGGPNTQYF. The CDR3 DNA is TGTGCCAGCAGCTTAGCGGGAGGGCCAAATACGCAGTATTTT.

The chain couples TRBV4-1 to TRBJ1-6; no clear D. The ends were cut back, 4 bases at V and 6 bases at J, with 13 bases in the middle. In germline, CDR1 is MGHRA, CDR2 YSYEKL. CDR3 length: 15 amino acids. CDR3 residues: CASSPYRDSNSPLHF. CDR3 DNA sequence: TGCGCCAGCAGCCCCTACCGGGATTCTAATTCACCCCTCCACTTT.

The sample holds a few counts of this clone. The chain carries TRBV5-4 and TRBJ1-1; D unresolved. Germline CDR1 is SGHNT and CDR2 is YYREEE (reference sequence). V was shortened by 0 bases and J by 5 bases, with 8 bases between the two germline ends. This CDR3 has 13 residues. The CDR3 bases are TGTGCCAGCAGCTTGGCCCTAGGGACTGAAGCTTTCTTT. Its protein product is CASSLALGTEAFF.

Many counts were recorded for this clone. The chain is built from TRBV2 and TRBJ2-2; possible D gene TRBD2, 5 bases. Trimming shortened V by 7 bases and J by 4 bases, and 16 bases separated the two germline ends. Germline values: CDR1 SNHLY, CDR2 FYNNEI. The CDR3 spans 15 residues. CDR3 loop: CASTATGRGTGELFF. In DNA form, the CDR3 reads TGTGCCAGCACCGCGACTGGACGGGGCACCGGGGAGCTGTTTTTT.

V is TRBV28 and J is TRBJ2-7; TRBD1 might be the D (5 bases). The CDR3 length is 16 residues. With 6 bases removed from V and 3 bases from J, the gap between germline ends came to 21 bases. Germline lookup yields CDR1 MDHEN and CDR2 SYDVKM. This chain's CDR3 is CASSPQVRVSYYEQYF. The CDR3 bases are TGTGCCAGCAGCCCCCAGGTCAGGGTAAGCTACTACGAGCAGTACTTC.

V and J are TRBV9 and TRBJ2-7; 8 bases match TRBD2. Losses at the gene ends were 0 bases for V and 1 base for J; bases not matched to a gene: 3. The CDR3 length is 15 residues. Germline values: CDR1 SGDLS, CDR2 YYNGEE. The CDR3 region is CASSVAGGTSYEQYF. The DNA for the CDR3 is TGTGCCAGCAGCGTAGCGGGAGGGACGTCCTACGAGCAGTACTTC.